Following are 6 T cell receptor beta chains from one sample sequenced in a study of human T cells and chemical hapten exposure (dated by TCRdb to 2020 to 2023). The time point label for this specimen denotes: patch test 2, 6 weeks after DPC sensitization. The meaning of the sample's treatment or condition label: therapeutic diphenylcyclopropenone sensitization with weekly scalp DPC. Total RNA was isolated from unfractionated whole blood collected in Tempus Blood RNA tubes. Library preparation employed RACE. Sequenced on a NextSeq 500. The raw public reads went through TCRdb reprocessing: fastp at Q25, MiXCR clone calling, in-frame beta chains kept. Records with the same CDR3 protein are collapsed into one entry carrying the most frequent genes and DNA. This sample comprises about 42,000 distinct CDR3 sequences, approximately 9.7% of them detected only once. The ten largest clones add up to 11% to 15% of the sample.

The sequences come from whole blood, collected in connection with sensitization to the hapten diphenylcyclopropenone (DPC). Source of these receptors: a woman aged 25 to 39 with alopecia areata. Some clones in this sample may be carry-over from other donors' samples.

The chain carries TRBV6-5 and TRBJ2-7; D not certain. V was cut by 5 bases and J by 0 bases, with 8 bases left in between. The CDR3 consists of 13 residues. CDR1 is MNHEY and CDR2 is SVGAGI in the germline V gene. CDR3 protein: CASSLRSSYEQYF. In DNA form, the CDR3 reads TGTGCCAGCAGTCTGAGAAGCTCCTACGAGCAGTACTTC.

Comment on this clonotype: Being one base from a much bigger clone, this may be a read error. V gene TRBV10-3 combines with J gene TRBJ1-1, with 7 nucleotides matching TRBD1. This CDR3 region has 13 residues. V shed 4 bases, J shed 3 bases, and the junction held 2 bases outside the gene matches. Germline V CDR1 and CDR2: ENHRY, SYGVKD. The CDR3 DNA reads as TGTGCCATCAGTGGTCAGGGGGACACTGAAGCTTTCTTT. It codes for CAISGQGDTEAFF.

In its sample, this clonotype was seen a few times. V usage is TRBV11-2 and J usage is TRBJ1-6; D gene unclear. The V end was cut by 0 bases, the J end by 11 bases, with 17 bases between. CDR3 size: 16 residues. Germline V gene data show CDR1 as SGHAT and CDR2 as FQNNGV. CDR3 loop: CASSLDSKALVAPLHF. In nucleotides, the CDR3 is TGTGCCAGCAGCTTAGATTCGAAGGCTCTCGTGGCACCCCTCCACTTT.

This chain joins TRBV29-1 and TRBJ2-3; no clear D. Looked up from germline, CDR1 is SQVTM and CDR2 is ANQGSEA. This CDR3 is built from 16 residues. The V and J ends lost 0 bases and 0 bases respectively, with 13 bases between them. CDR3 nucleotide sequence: TGCAGCGTTGAAGATCTTAGTAGCAATAGCACAGATACGCAGTATTTT. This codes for CSVEDLSSNSTDTQYF.

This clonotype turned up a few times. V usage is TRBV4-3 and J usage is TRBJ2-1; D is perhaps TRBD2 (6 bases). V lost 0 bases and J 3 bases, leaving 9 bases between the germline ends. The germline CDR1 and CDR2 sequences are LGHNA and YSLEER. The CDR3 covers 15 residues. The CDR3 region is CASSQDKEGYNEQFF. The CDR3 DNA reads TGCGCCAGCAGCCAAGATAAGGAGGGCTACAATGAGCAGTTCTTC.

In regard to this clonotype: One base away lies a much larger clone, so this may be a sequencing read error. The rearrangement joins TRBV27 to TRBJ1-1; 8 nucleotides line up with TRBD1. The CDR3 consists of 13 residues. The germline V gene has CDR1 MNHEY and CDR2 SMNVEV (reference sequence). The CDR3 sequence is CACSLAQGVGAFF. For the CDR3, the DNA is TGTGCCTGCAGTTTAGCACAGGGGGTCGGAGCTTTCTTT.